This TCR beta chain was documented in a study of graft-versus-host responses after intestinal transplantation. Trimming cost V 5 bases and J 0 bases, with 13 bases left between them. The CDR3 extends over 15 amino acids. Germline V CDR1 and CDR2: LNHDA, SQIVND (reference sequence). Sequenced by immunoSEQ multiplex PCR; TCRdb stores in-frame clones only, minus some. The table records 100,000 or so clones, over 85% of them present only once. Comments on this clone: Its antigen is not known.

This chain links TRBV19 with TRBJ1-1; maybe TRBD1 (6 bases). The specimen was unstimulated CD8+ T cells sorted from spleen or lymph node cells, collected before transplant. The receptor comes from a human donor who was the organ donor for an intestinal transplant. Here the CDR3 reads CASSSQGIMNTEAFF. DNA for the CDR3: TGTGCCAGTAGTTCCCAGGGGATCATGAACACTGAAGCTTTCTTT.